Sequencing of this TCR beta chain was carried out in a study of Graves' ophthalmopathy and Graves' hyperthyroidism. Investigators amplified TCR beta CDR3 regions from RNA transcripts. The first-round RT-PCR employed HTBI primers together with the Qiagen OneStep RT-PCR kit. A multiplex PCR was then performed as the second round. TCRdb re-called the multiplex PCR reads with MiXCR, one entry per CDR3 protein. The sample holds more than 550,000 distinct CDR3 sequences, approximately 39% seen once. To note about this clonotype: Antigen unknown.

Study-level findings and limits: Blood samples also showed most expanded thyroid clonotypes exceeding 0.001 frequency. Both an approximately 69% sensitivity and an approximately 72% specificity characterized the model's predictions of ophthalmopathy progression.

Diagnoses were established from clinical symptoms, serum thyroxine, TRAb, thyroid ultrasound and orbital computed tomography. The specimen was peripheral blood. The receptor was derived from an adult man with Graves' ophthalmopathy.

This CDR3 is CSVAQGPYYGYTF. CDR3 in DNA: TGCAGCGTTGCTCAGGGACCCTACTATGGCTACACCTTC. The chain is built from TRBV29-1 and TRBJ1-2; perhaps TRBD1 as D (5 bases). Germline assignment: CDR1 SQVTM and CDR2 ANQGSEA. The CDR3 extends over 13 amino acids. With 4 bases removed from V and 3 bases from J, the gap between germline ends came to 12 bases.